The present T cell receptor (beta chain) was sequenced within a study of OX40 agonist ivuxolimab in advanced cancers. Study details: Ivuxolimab was delivered to patients intravenously every 2 weeks at doses spanning 0.01 to 10 mg/kg. Patients undergoing dose escalation presented with hepatocellular carcinoma, melanoma, renal cell or head and neck cancer.

This CDR3 spans 14 amino acids. Trimming removed 4 bases from V and 5 bases from J; junction bases left unmatched: 8. Germline lookup yields CDR1 SGHRS and CDR2 YFSETQ. As to this clone: Its antigen is not identified.

Sequencing was performed with immunoSEQ multiplex PCR; in TCRdb, only in-frame clones are kept and a portion is missing. The sample includes 90,000 to 120,000 clones, 75% to 95% of them seen just once. Study-wide results and limits: The antigen specificity of the peripheral T cells (those that were expanded) was not determined. Expanded clones were, on average, more numerous in CD8+ T cells than in CD4+.

This chain links TRBV5-1 with TRBJ2-5; 7 bases line up with TRBD1. This TCR was sampled from an adult with an advanced solid tumor such as melanoma, head and neck, liver or kidney cancer. The specimen comprised CD4+ or CD8+ T cells sorted from blood, sampled in a trial of the OX40 agonist ivuxolimab. CDR3 in DNA: TGCGCCAGCAGCGAGATAGAACAGGGGGAGACCCAGTACTTC. Translation gives CASSEIEQGETQYF.